The sequence of this T cell receptor (beta chain) was determined in a study of cytomegalovirus exposure and HLA in healthy donors. Background on the study: When fewer than 500 donors were genotyped, approximately 80% of them were found to fall in the Caucasian-associated ancestry cluster. General study points: Rarity held for most TCR sequences, but there were some public TCRs that occurred in many donors. An analysis was carried out later, and it reportedly showed fewer N-insertions in an Asian-associated ancestry cluster than the approximately 710-donor mean.

Amplification used 60 Vbeta primers and 13 Jbeta primers. Using immunoSEQ multiplex PCR, the repertoire was profiled, and TCRdb retains in-frame clones only, with some absent. The sample shows about 140,000 clones, approximately 79% of them seen only once. The CDR3 has 14 residues. The germline V and J ends were trimmed by 0 bases and 0 bases, with 3 bases remaining between them. From germline, CDR1 is SGHRS and CDR2 YFSETQ. Note on this clone: Antigen: not known.

The chain links TRBV5-1 to TRBJ2-2; D remains ambiguous. Sequenced sample: PBMCs. This clonotype originated in a female donor in good health and CMV-seronegative. CDR3 bases: TGCGCCAGCAGCTTGGATACGAACACCGGGGAGCTGTTTTTT. Its protein is CASSLDTNTGELFF.